One and the same sample provided the 15 T cell receptor beta chains below, sequenced in a study of cytomegalovirus exposure and HLA in healthy donors. Repertoires were generated with immunoSEQ multiplex PCR, while TCRdb's copy carries only in-frame clones and drops some. Of some 140,000 clones in the sample, 80% to 90% were seen once. The sample taken for sequencing was PBMCs. Every receptor here comes from a woman aged 18 to 35 in good health and CMV-seropositive.

The J gene is TRBJ2-5, the V gene TRBV9, with D perhaps TRBD1 (6 bases). This CDR3 spans 13 amino acids. Per the germline V gene, CDR1 is SGDLS and CDR2 is YYNGEE. Trimming took 0 bases from V and 5 from J, leaving 8 bases between them. CDR3 in DNA: TGTGCCAGCAGCGTAGCAGGGGTGGAGACCCAGTACTTC. It translates to CASSVAGVETQYF.

The chain combines TRBV6-1 with TRBJ1-4, with a possible D match to TRBD1 (6 bases). Trimming shortened V by 1 base and J by 11 bases, and 20 bases separated the two germline ends. Germline V gene sequence: CDR1 MNHNS, CDR2 SASEGT. This CDR3 comprises 16 residues. Here the CDR3 DNA reads TGTGCCAGCAGTGAAGACGTTTGGGGGGGCGGTGGGAAACTGTTTTTT. It codes for CASSEDVWGGGGKLFF.

In nucleotides, the CDR3 is TGTGCCAGCAGTTACAAGAGGGGGATTGATTACACAGATACGCAGTATTTT. Protein: CASSYKRGIDYTDTQYF. The genes are TRBV7-2 and TRBJ2-3; D may be TRBD1 (6 bases). Germline CDR1 is SGHTA and CDR2 is FQGNSA. This CDR3 comprises 17 residues. Trimming shortened V by 6 bases and J by 2 bases, and 21 bases separated the two germline ends.

V is TRBV6-5 and J is TRBJ2-5; 12 bases line up with TRBD2. The CDR3 consists of 15 residues. V lost 5 bases to trimming and J lost 2 bases; unmatched junction nucleotides: 3. CDR1 is MNHEY and CDR2 is SVGAGI in the germline V gene. In DNA, the CDR3 is TGTGCCAGCAGTCCTCTAGCGGGGGGGCAAGAGACCCAGTACTTC. It encodes CASSPLAGGQETQYF.

CDR3 sequence reads: CASSSRQGAGSEQFF. The CDR3 DNA reads TGCGCCAGCAGCTCCCGTCAAGGGGCGGGGAGTGAGCAGTTCTTC. The chain carries TRBV5-1 and TRBJ2-1; TRBD2 is a possible D gene (6 bases). CDR3 length equals 15 residues. Germline V gene data show CDR1 as SGHRS and CDR2 as YFSETQ. Trimming removed 3 bases at V and 9 bases at J, with 19 bases between.

The CDR3 DNA sequence: TGTGCCAGCAGCTTGGCAAGGGGTTCTAACTATGGCTACACCTTC. This gives the protein CASSLARGSNYGYTF. The chain couples TRBV5-4 to TRBJ1-2; tentative D call: TRBD1 (5 bases). V was pared by 0 bases and J by 0 bases, with 9 bases between. This CDR3 has 15 residues. Germline values: CDR1 SGHNT, CDR2 YYREEE (reference sequence).

The CDR3 sequence is CASSIDPGMSYGYTF. CDR3 coding DNA: TGTGCCAGTAGTATAGATCCAGGGATGAGCTATGGCTACACCTTC. This sequence joins TRBV19 and TRBJ1-2; possibly TRBD1 for D (5 bases). The germline gives CDR1 LNHDA, CDR2 SQIVND (reference sequence). Between the trimmed V and J ends, which lost 0 bases and 4 bases, there was a span of 12 bases. This CDR3 comprises 15 residues.

The chain combines TRBV6-1 with TRBJ2-3, with a tentative D call TRBD1 (6 bases). The CDR3 length is 14 residues. Germline loops: CDR1 MNHNS, CDR2 SASEGT. Trimming shortened V by 6 bases and J by 1 base, and 11 bases separated the two germline ends. The CDR3 sequence: CASRQGAGTDTQYF. The DNA of the CDR3 is TGTGCCAGCAGACAGGGAGCGGGCACAGATACGCAGTATTTT.

This chain uses TRBV4-1 with TRBJ1-5; D gene uncertain. With 0 bases removed from V and 2 bases from J, the gap between germline ends came to 8 bases. CDR1 is MGHRA, CDR2 YSYEKL, per germline. The CDR3 loop spans 15 amino acids. The CDR3 region is CASSQDATGNQPQHF. The CDR3 DNA sequence: TGCGCCAGCAGCCAAGATGCCACTGGCAATCAGCCCCAGCATTTT.

This clone was seen only once. The chain has TRBV6-1 and TRBJ1-2, with 9 bases fitting TRBD1. The ends lost 10 bases at V and 3 bases at J; junction bases unmatched: 3. The CDR3 totals 12 residues. The germline V gene encodes CDR1 MNHNS and CDR2 SASEGT. DNA of the CDR3: TGTGCCACGAGGACAGGGGACTATGGCTACACCTTC. Its translation: CATRTGDYGYTF.

About this clone: This specimen includes other DNA sequences encoding the same CDR3. V usage is TRBV6-5 and J usage is TRBJ1-2, with 7 bases fitting TRBD1. The germline gives CDR1 MNHEY, CDR2 SVGAGI. The CDR3 consists of 13 residues. The ends lost 2 bases at V and 5 bases at J; junction bases unmatched: 2. CDR3 in DNA: TGTGCCAGCAGTTACCAGACAGGGTATGGCTACACCTTC. Its translation: CASSYQTGYGYTF.

A few counts support this clone. This chain links TRBV28 with TRBJ1-5; 8 positions agree with TRBD1. CDR1 and CDR2 (germline): MDHEN, SYDVKM. V was clipped by 7 bases and J by 1 base; unmatched bases: 3. The CDR3 consists of 14 residues. In DNA, the CDR3 is TGTGCCAGCACCGACAGGGGAAGCAATCAGCCCCAGCATTTT. Protein: CASTDRGSNQPQHF.

The CDR3 region has the DNA TGCGCCAGCAGCCCTGGGACAACCTACGAGCAGTACTTC. As protein: CASSPGTTYEQYF. The chain employs TRBV5-1 and TRBJ2-7; D possibly corresponds to TRBD1 (6 bases). The CDR3 has 13 residues. The germline V and J ends were trimmed by 4 bases and 2 bases, with 10 bases remaining between them. The V gene's germline CDR1 is SGHRS and CDR2 YFSETQ.

This chain connects TRBV6-5 to TRBJ1-2; no clear D gene. Looked up from germline, CDR1 is MNHEY and CDR2 is SVGAGI. The CDR3 is 14 residues long. The V gene lost 5 bases and the J gene lost 5 bases, with 15 bases spanning the gap. The CDR3 here is CASSAHVTSYGYTF. CDR3 nucleotides: TGTGCCAGCAGTGCCCATGTGACTTCTTATGGCTACACCTTC.

V usage is TRBV28 and J usage is TRBJ1-5, with 8 nucleotides matching TRBD1. Germline V gene sequence: CDR1 MDHEN, CDR2 SYDVKM. Losses at the gene ends were 6 bases for V and 1 base for J; bases not matched to a gene: 11. This CDR3 is built from 17 residues. CDR3 sequence: CASSLTFRGQSNQPQHF. DNA of the CDR3: TGTGCCAGCAGCCTTACTTTCAGGGGGCAGAGCAATCAGCCCCAGCATTTT.